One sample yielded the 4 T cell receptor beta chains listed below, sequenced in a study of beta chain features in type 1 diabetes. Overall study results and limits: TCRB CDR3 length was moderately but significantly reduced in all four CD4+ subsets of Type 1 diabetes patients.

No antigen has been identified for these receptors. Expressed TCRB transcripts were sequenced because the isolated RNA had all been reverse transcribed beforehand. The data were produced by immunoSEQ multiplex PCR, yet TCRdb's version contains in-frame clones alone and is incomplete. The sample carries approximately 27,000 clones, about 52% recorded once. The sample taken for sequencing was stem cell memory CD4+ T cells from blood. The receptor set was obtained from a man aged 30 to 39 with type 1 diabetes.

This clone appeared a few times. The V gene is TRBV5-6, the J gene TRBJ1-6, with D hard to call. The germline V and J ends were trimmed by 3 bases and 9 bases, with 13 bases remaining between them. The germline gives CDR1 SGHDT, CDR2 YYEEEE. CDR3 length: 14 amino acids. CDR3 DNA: TGTGCCAGCAGCTCTTTGACAACGTTTTCACCCCTCCACTTT. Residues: CASSSLTTFSPLHF. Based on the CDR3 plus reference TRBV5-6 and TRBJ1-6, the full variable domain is DAGVTQSPTHLIKTRGQQVTLRCSPKSGHDTVSWYQQALGQGPQFIFQYYEEEERQRGNFPDRFSGHQFPNYSSELNVNALLLGDSALYLCASSSLTTFSPLHFGNGTRLTVT.

The CDR3 sequence is CASSLGPIGGYTF. CDR3 in DNA: TGTGCCAGCAGCCTGGGGCCAATCGGGGGCTACACCTTC. The chain employs TRBV7-9 and TRBJ1-2, with TRBD1 as a possible D gene (5 bases). V was trimmed by 5 bases and J by 8 bases, leaving 15 bases between them. This CDR3 region has 13 residues. CDR1 is SEHNR, CDR2 FQNEAQ, per germline (reference sequence). Full variable domain (remainder filled in from reference TRBV7-9 and TRBJ1-2): DTGVSQNPRHKITKRGQNVTFRCDPISEHNRLYWYRQTLGQGPEFLTYFQNEAQLEKSRLLSDRFSAERPKGSFSTLEIQRTEQGDSAMYLCASSLGPIGGYTFGSGTRLTVV.

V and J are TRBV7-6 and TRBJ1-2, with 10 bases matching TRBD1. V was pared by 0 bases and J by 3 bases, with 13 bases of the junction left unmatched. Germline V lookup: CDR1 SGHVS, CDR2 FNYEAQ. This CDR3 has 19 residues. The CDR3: CASSLALNDRGLYDYGYTF. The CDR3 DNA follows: TGTGCCAGCAGCTTAGCGCTGAACGACAGGGGGCTTTACGACTATGGCTACACCTTC.

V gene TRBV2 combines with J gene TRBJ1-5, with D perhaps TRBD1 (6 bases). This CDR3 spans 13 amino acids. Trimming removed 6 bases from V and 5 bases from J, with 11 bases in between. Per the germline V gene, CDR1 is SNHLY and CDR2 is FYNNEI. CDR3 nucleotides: TGTGCCAGCAGAACGCAGGGGCATCAGCCCCAGCATTTT. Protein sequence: CASRTQGHQPQHF.